This is a list of T cell receptor beta chains from one sample in a study of control samples from healthy donors and cancer patients. Data came from immunoSEQ multiplex PCR; TCRdb stores just in-frame clones and leaves some out. Among 30,000 to 35,000 clones, approximately 93% were seen once, and the ten largest hold approximately 6.6%. The specimen sequenced was blood. These receptor sequences come from a man in his sixties in good health. The CDR3 runs from the conserved cysteine through the conserved F or W. A D gene is named only where the DNA matches it firmly. Some rows have no size entry. The others give once, few or many, or a class for an expanded clone.

d_gene: -; abundance: -; len: 14; v_gene: TRBV2; j_gene: TRBJ1-2; CDR3aa: CASSDKGWNYGYTF; CDR3nt: TGTGCCAGCAGTGATAAGGGATGGAACTATGGCTACACCTTC
d_gene: -; abundance: -; len: 12; v_gene: TRBV19; j_gene: TRBJ2-4; CDR3aa: CASSTDSYIQYF; CDR3nt: TGTGCCAGTAGTACTGACAGCTACATTCAGTACTTC
d_gene: -; abundance: -; len: 17; v_gene: TRBV10-3; j_gene: TRBJ2-6; CDR3aa: CAISESMGSSGANVLTF; CDR3nt: TGTGCCATCAGTGAGTCGATGGGTTCCTCTGGGGCCAACGTCCTGACTTTC
d_gene: -; abundance: -; len: 13; v_gene: TRBV5-1; j_gene: TRBJ1-6; CDR3aa: CASSLASESPLHF; CDR3nt: TGCGCCAGCAGCTTGGCGTCTGAATCACCCCTCCACTTT
d_gene: TRBD1; abundance: -; len: 18; v_gene: TRBV7-9; j_gene: TRBJ2-6; CDR3aa: CASSFRGQGISGANVLTF; CDR3nt: TGTGCCAGCAGCTTTAGGGGACAGGGGATCTCTGGGGCCAACGTCCTGACTTTC
d_gene: -; abundance: once; len: 14; v_gene: TRBV6-5; j_gene: TRBJ1-5; CDR3aa: CASSYGGPNQPQHF; CDR3nt: TGTGCCAGCAGTTACGGTGGCCCCAATCAGCCCCAGCATTTT
d_gene: -; abundance: once; len: 14; v_gene: TRBV7-2; j_gene: TRBJ2-2; CDR3aa: CASSSTLATGELFF; CDR3nt: TGTGCCAGCAGCTCCACATTAGCCACCGGGGAGCTGTTTTTT
d_gene: TRBD1; abundance: few; len: 14; v_gene: TRBV7-9; j_gene: TRBJ2-7; CDR3aa: CASSKRQGAYEQYF; CDR3nt: TGTGCCAGCAGCAAACGACAGGGGGCCTACGAGCAGTACTTC
d_gene: -; abundance: -; len: 17; v_gene: TRBV5-6; j_gene: TRBJ1-2; CDR3aa: CASSLVVDIWINYGYTF; CDR3nt: TGTGCCAGCAGCTTGGTCGTGGACATCTGGATTAACTATGGCTACACCTTC
d_gene: -; abundance: -; len: 14; v_gene: TRBV14; j_gene: TRBJ1-1; CDR3aa: CASSHINRNTEAFF; CDR3nt: TGTGCCAGCAGCCACATTAACAGGAACACTGAAGCTTTCTTT
d_gene: TRBD2; abundance: -; len: 18; v_gene: TRBV4-3; j_gene: TRBJ2-1; CDR3aa: CASSRRPGLVDSYNEQFF; CDR3nt: TGCGCCAGCAGCCGTCGACCGGGACTAGTAGACTCCTACAATGAGCAGTTCTTC
d_gene: TRBD1; abundance: -; len: 15; v_gene: TRBV2; j_gene: TRBJ2-7; CDR3aa: CASSPDRAANYEQYF; CDR3nt: TGTGCCAGCAGTCCTGACAGGGCCGCGAACTACGAGCAGTACTTC
d_gene: -; abundance: -; len: 14; v_gene: TRBV9; j_gene: TRBJ1-2; CDR3aa: CASSSRGRGDGYTF; CDR3nt: TGTGCCAGCAGCTCGAGGGGAAGGGGGGATGGCTACACCTTC
d_gene: -; abundance: once; len: 11; v_gene: TRBV6-5; j_gene: TRBJ2-3; CDR3aa: CASFRGNTQYF; CDR3nt: TGTGCCAGCTTCCGGGGGAATACGCAGTATTTT
d_gene: -; abundance: -; len: 16; v_gene: TRBV7-9; j_gene: TRBJ2-4; CDR3aa: CASSPQGVVAKNIQYF; CDR3nt: TGTGCCAGCAGCCCGCAGGGAGTGGTAGCCAAAAACATTCAGTACTTC
d_gene: TRBD1; abundance: -; len: 15; v_gene: TRBV7-2; j_gene: TRBJ2-1; CDR3aa: CASRATGDAYNEQFF; CDR3nt: TGTGCCAGCAGAGCTACAGGGGACGCCTACAATGAGCAGTTCTTC
d_gene: TRBD2; abundance: -; len: 20; v_gene: TRBV12-5; j_gene: TRBJ2-7; CDR3aa: CASGLVGPAALAGGSYEQYF; CDR3nt: TGTGCTAGTGGTTTGGTAGGCCCTGCCGCCTTAGCGGGGGGGTCCTACGAGCAGTACTTC
d_gene: -; abundance: -; len: 15; v_gene: TRBV5-1; j_gene: TRBJ1-3; CDR3aa: CASSLVGGSGNTIYF; CDR3nt: TGCGCCAGCAGCCTCGTGGGAGGGTCTGGAAACACCATATATTTT
d_gene: TRBD1; abundance: -; len: 15; v_gene: TRBV6-2/TRBV6-3; j_gene: TRBJ1-2; CDR3aa: CASSYARGHVYGYTF; CDR3nt: TGTGCCAGCAGTTACGCCAGGGGGCATGTCTATGGCTACACCTTC
d_gene: -; abundance: once; len: 13; v_gene: TRBV7-2; j_gene: TRBJ2-5; CDR3aa: CASSLGGQETQYF; CDR3nt: TGTGCCAGCAGCCTCGGGGGACAAGAGACCCAGTACTTC
d_gene: -; abundance: -; len: 16; v_gene: TRBV7-2; j_gene: TRBJ1-1; CDR3aa: CASSLGPGREGTEAFF; CDR3nt: TGTGCCAGCAGCTTAGGCCCAGGCAGGGAGGGAACTGAAGCTTTCTTT
d_gene: -; abundance: -; len: 18; v_gene: TRBV7-9; j_gene: TRBJ1-3; CDR3aa: CASRTAIGAAGSGNTIYF; CDR3nt: TGTGCCAGCAGGACAGCCATTGGGGCAGCGGGCTCTGGAAACACCATATATTTT
d_gene: TRBD2; abundance: once; len: 19; v_gene: TRBV4-2; j_gene: TRBJ2-1; CDR3aa: CASSQDRTSGGLSYNEQFF; CDR3nt: TGTGCCAGCAGCCAAGATCGAACTAGCGGGGGGCTATCCTACAATGAGCAGTTCTTC
d_gene: -; abundance: -; len: 14; v_gene: TRBV28; j_gene: TRBJ1-2; CDR3aa: CASRLATIGYGYTF; CDR3nt: TGTGCCAGCAGGTTGGCCACGATTGGCTATGGCTACACCTTC
d_gene: -; abundance: once; len: 14; v_gene: TRBV27; j_gene: TRBJ1-1; CDR3aa: CASGVDRMNTEAFF; CDR3nt: TGTGCCAGCGGCGTTGACAGGATGAACACTGAAGCTTTCTTT
d_gene: TRBD1; abundance: once; len: 17; v_gene: TRBV5-6; j_gene: TRBJ1-1; CDR3aa: CASSPFLGQGLNTEAFF; CDR3nt: TGTGCCAGCAGTCCATTTTTGGGACAGGGGCTGAACACTGAAGCTTTCTTT
d_gene: TRBD1; abundance: few; len: 16; v_gene: TRBV5-1; j_gene: TRBJ1-3; CDR3aa: CASSLGTGTGGNTIYF; CDR3nt: TGCGCCAGCAGCTTGGGAACCGGGACAGGGGGAAACACCATATATTTT
d_gene: -; abundance: few; len: 15; v_gene: TRBV4-2; j_gene: TRBJ2-7; CDR3aa: CASRLTGTSSYEQYF; CDR3nt: TGTGCCAGCAGGTTAACCGGGACATCATCCTACGAGCAGTACTTC
d_gene: -; abundance: once; len: 11; v_gene: TRBV19; j_gene: TRBJ2-2; CDR3aa: CASTSSGELFF; CDR3nt: TGTGCCAGCACCAGTTCCGGGGAGCTGTTTTTT
d_gene: -; abundance: -; len: 15; v_gene: TRBV15; j_gene: TRBJ1-6; CDR3aa: CATRVGGQPNSPLHF; CDR3nt: TGTGCCACCAGAGTAGGTGGACAGCCAAATTCACCCCTCCACTTT
d_gene: TRBD2; abundance: -; len: 14; v_gene: TRBV6-6; j_gene: TRBJ2-3; CDR3aa: CASVRGGPTDTQYF; CDR3nt: TGTGCCAGCGTGCGGGGGGGCCCCACAGATACGCAGTATTTT
d_gene: -; abundance: few; len: 14; v_gene: TRBV18; j_gene: TRBJ1-1; CDR3aa: CASSPSGTGTEAFF; CDR3nt: TGTGCCAGCTCACCGTCCGGGACGGGTACTGAAGCTTTCTTT
d_gene: TRBD2; abundance: -; len: 16; v_gene: TRBV4-3; j_gene: TRBJ2-7; CDR3aa: CASSHLAGASSYEQYF; CDR3nt: TGCGCCAGCAGCCATCTAGCGGGGGCCTCCTCCTACGAGCAGTACTTC
d_gene: -; abundance: -; len: 13; v_gene: TRBV7-9; j_gene: TRBJ1-1; CDR3aa: CASSPPKSTEAFF; CDR3nt: TGTGCCAGCTCCCCACCTAAGAGCACTGAAGCTTTCTTT
d_gene: TRBD2; abundance: -; len: 16; v_gene: TRBV7-2; j_gene: TRBJ2-5; CDR3aa: CASSSRKGFGGETQYF; CDR3nt: TGTGCCAGCAGCTCCCGAAAGGGCTTCGGGGGGGAGACCCAGTACTTC
d_gene: TRBD2; abundance: -; len: 16; v_gene: TRBV15; j_gene: TRBJ2-1; CDR3aa: CATSRDPGGGYNEQFF; CDR3nt: TGTGCCACCAGCAGAGATCCAGGCGGGGGCTACAATGAGCAGTTCTTC
d_gene: -; abundance: -; len: 16; v_gene: TRBV7-2; j_gene: TRBJ1-2; CDR3aa: CASSLGSTGLSYGYTF; CDR3nt: TGTGCCAGCAGCTTAGGGTCTACAGGGTTGTCCTATGGCTACACCTTC
d_gene: -; abundance: -; len: 15; v_gene: TRBV10-3; j_gene: TRBJ1-5; CDR3aa: CAISESIRSNQPQHF; CDR3nt: TGTGCCATCAGTGAGTCGATAAGGAGCAATCAGCCCCAGCATTTT
d_gene: -; abundance: -; len: 14; v_gene: TRBV19; j_gene: TRBJ2-1; CDR3aa: CASHAALSYNEQFF; CDR3nt: TGTGCCAGCCACGCGGCCCTCTCCTACAATGAGCAGTTCTTC
d_gene: TRBD2; abundance: -; len: 17; v_gene: TRBV7-2; j_gene: TRBJ2-1; CDR3aa: CASSLSGTSGSYNEQFF; CDR3nt: TGTGCCAGCAGCTTATCTGGGACTAGCGGCTCCTACAATGAGCAGTTCTTC
d_gene: -; abundance: -; len: 13; v_gene: TRBV6-2/TRBV6-3; j_gene: TRBJ1-1; CDR3aa: CASSGQMNTEAFF; CDR3nt: TGTGCCAGCAGTGGGCAGATGAACACTGAAGCTTTCTTT
d_gene: TRBD1; abundance: -; len: 16; v_gene: TRBV23-1; j_gene: TRBJ1-1; CDR3aa: CASSQSAGGLNTEAFF; CDR3nt: TGCGCCAGCAGTCAATCGGCAGGGGGATTAAACACTGAAGCTTTCTTT